By proportion, the clone carrying this T cell receptor (beta chain) is medium-sized. This beta chain lies outside the target of a library built for alpha chains; its clone size means little. This record comes from a study of spatial heterogeneity in lung cancer. Carried by each TCR cDNA molecule was a unique molecular identifier. A single record per CDR3 protein comes from TCRdb applying MiXCR to the 5' RACE reads. Of 2,500 to 3,500 distinct CDR3 sequences detected, under 3.5% appear once; the ten largest clones hold about 15%. The CDR3 contains 16 residues. V was cut by 0 bases and J by 7 bases, with 13 bases left in between. Time point meaning: sample taken at primary tumor resection. No cells were sorted before sequencing. The whole RNA sequenced was extracted from tumor, nontumor lung or frozen PBMC.

This sequence joins TRBV12-3 or TRBV12-4 and TRBJ1-6; TRBD1 is a possible D gene (5 bases). The sequenced sample was lung tissue, obtained at surgery. The source of this sequence is a human donor with early-stage non-small cell lung cancer. The CDR3 bases are TGTGCCAGCAGTTTAGCCGGCCCAGGGCACAATTCACCCCTCCACTTT. Translation: CASSLAGPGHNSPLHF.